Following are 12 T cell receptor beta chains from one sample sequenced in a study of blood T cell repertoires in COVID-19. Measured with immunoSEQ multiplex PCR; TCRdb has only the in-frame clones, and not every one. The sample holds fewer than 250,000 clones; approximately 86% are singletons and the top ten take 1.5% to 2%. Material for sequencing was peripheral blood. The receptors shown here come from a woman aged 55-69 years who had recovered from COVID-19.

The gene calls are TRBV9 and TRBJ1-3; 8 bases are a match to TRBD1. The CDR3 has 16 amino acids. The V gene end was trimmed by 4 bases and the J gene end by 1 base; junction bases not matched to a gene: 7. CDR1 is SGDLS, CDR2 YYNGEE, per germline. The CDR3 loop is CASSPYWTGSGNTIYF. CDR3 coding DNA: TGTGCCAGCAGCCCATACTGGACAGGGTCTGGAAACACCATATATTTT.

The rearrangement joins TRBV28 to TRBJ1-5; D might be TRBD1 (6 bases). The CDR3 has 11 residues. CDR1 MDHEN and CDR2 SYDVKM come from the germline V gene. Trimming pared 7 bases from V and 9 bases from J, leaving 10 bases between. This chain's CDR3 is CASTLGGPQHF. The CDR3 DNA is TGTGCCAGCACCTTAGGGGGGCCCCAGCATTTT.

The J gene is TRBJ1-2, the V gene TRBV6-5; D is possibly TRBD1 (6 bases). V was trimmed by 11 bases and J by 8 bases, leaving 21 bases between them. CDR3 size: 13 residues. Germline CDR1 MNHEY, CDR2 SVGAGI. CDR3 DNA: TGTGCCTCTAACAGGGATCCTCCCGAGGGCTACACCTTC. Translating it yields CASNRDPPEGYTF.

CDR3 DNA sequence: TGCAGCGTCGGGACAGGTGGAACTGAAGCTTTCTTT. This translates into CSVGTGGTEAFF. V is TRBV29-1 and J is TRBJ1-1; 8 bases align to TRBD1. CDR3 size: 12 residues. V was clipped by 6 bases and J by 5 bases; unmatched bases: 5. From germline, CDR1 is SQVTM and CDR2 ANQGSEA.

The chain links TRBV28 to TRBJ2-3; the D gene is possibly TRBD1 (6 bases). The V and J ends lost 6 bases and 4 bases respectively, with 8 bases between them. Germline values: CDR1 MDHEN, CDR2 SYDVKM. The CDR3 loop spans 12 amino acids. This chain's CDR3 is CASRAGADTQYF. The CDR3 bases are TGTGCCAGCAGGGCAGGGGCAGATACGCAGTATTTT.

This chain links TRBV12-5 with TRBJ1-2, with 7 bases aligning to TRBD1. Looked up from germline, CDR1 is LGHNT and CDR2 is FRNRAP. The CDR3 has 16 amino acids. The junction had 9 bases not matched to a gene; V was cut back by 5 bases and J by 0 bases. This CDR3 reads CASGIRQGSANYGYTF. In DNA, the CDR3 is TGTGCTAGTGGTATCCGACAGGGTTCGGCTAACTATGGCTACACCTTC.

V is TRBV7-9 and J is TRBJ2-3; TRBD2 might be the D (5 bases). Trimming cost V 7 bases and J 5 bases, with 7 bases left between them. Germline CDR1 is SEHNR and CDR2 is FQNEAQ (reference sequence). The CDR3 sequence is 11 residues long. The CDR3 region has the DNA TGTGCCAGCACCGGAGGAGATACGCAGTATTTT. Residues: CASTGGDTQYF.

The gene calls are TRBV11-2 and TRBJ1-6; 7 bases are shared with TRBD1. V lost 0 bases, J lost 8 bases, and 7 bases stayed unmatched. Germline V gene sequence: CDR1 SGHAT, CDR2 FQNNGV. The CDR3 contains 16 residues. The DNA of the CDR3 is TGTGCCAGCAGCTTAGAACGTGGCAGGGGGGATTCACCCCTCCACTTT. Translated, it gives CASSLERGRGDSPLHF.

The rearrangement joins TRBV7-3 to TRBJ1-6; D uncertain. V shed 2 bases and J shed 8 bases, with 10 bases lying between them. CDR3 length: 14 residues. Germline V lookup: CDR1 SGHTA, CDR2 FQGTGA. CDR3: CASSLLGRYSPLHF. CDR3 DNA: TGTGCCAGCAGCTTATTGGGGAGATATTCACCCCTCCACTTT.

CDR3 sequence (DNA): TGCGCCAGCAGCGCACGCGGACAGGTGCCCTCCTACGAGCAGTACTTC. The encoded protein is CASSARGQVPSYEQYF. The genes are TRBV4-1 and TRBJ2-7; 7 nucleotides agree with TRBD1. J gave up 0 bases and V 5 bases, and 10 bases lay outside the gene matches. CDR1 and CDR2 from the germline V gene are MGHRA and YSYEKL. The CDR3 loop spans 16 amino acids.

This clone turned up a few times. The chain uses TRBV6-5 and TRBJ1-2; D is unclear. Germline V gives CDR1 MNHEY, CDR2 SVGAGI. Between the trimmed V and J ends, which lost 6 bases and 3 bases, there was a span of 14 bases. This CDR3 comprises 14 residues. The CDR3 sequence: CASRRTGDYYGYTF. Written as DNA, the CDR3 is TGTGCCAGCAGAAGGACGGGAGATTACTATGGCTACACCTTC.

This chain joins TRBV3-1 (or the pseudogene TRBV3-2) and TRBJ2-5; TRBD2 matches 11 bases. Looked up from germline, CDR1 is LGHDT and CDR2 is YNNKEL (reference sequence). The trim removed 3 bases at V and 5 bases at J, leaving 5 bases unmatched. This CDR3 comprises 15 residues. Here the CDR3 DNA reads TGTGCCAGCAGCCATAGCGGGGGGGCGGTCGAGACCCAGTACTTC. Its translation is CASSHSGGAVETQYF.